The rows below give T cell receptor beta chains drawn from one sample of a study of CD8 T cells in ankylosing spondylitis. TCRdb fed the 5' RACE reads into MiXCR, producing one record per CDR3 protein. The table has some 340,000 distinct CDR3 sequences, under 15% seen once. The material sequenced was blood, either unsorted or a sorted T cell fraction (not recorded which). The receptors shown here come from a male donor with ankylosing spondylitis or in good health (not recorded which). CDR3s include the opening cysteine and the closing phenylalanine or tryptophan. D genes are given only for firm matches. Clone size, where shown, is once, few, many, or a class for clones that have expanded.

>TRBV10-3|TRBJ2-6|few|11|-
TGTGCCATCAGTTACAGAGACGTCCTGACTTTC
CAISYRDVLTF
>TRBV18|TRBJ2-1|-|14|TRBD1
TGTGCCAGCTCACCGGGACAGCAGAACAATGAGCAGTTCTTC
CASSPGQQNNEQFF
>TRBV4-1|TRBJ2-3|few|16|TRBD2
TGCGCCAGCAGCACCCACCGGGGCGGGAGGGCAGATACGCAGTATTTT
CASSTHRGGRADTQYF
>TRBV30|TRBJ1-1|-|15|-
TGTGCCTGGAGTGTACCGGAAAGATGGGCCACTGAAGCTTTCTTT
CAWSVPERWATEAFF
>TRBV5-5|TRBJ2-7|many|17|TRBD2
TGTGCCAGCAGCCTAGGGACTAGCGGGACAAGGGGCTACGAGCAGTACTTC
CASSLGTSGTRGYEQYF
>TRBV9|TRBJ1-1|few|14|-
TGTGCCAGCAGCGTAGAGGCCGGGAAGACTGAAGCTTTCTTT
CASSVEAGKTEAFF
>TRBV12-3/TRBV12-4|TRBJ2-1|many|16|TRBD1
TGTGCCAGCAGTTTTCCTGGACAGGGCAAAAGGAATGAGCAGTTCTTC
CASSFPGQGKRNEQFF
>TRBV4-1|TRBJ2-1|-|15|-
TGCGCCAGCAGCCGTAGCGGCGACTCCTACAATGAGCAGTTCTTC
CASSRSGDSYNEQFF
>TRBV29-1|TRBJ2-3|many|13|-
TGCAGCGTAGGAGGACTATCCGCGGATACGCAGTATTTT
CSVGGLSADTQYF
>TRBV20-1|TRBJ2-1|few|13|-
TGCAGCCCACTCTCGGGACCCTTAGGTGAGCAGTTCTTC
CSPLSGPLGEQFF
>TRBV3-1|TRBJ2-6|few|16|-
TGTGCCAGCAGCCAAGACAGGGTCGCTGGGGCCAACGTCCTGACTTTC
CASSQDRVAGANVLTF
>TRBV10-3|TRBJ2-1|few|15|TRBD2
TGTGCCATCAGAATTGGGGGGGGACCCAGCAATGAGCAGTTCTTC
CAIRIGGGPSNEQFF
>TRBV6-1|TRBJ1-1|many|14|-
TGTGCCAGCAGCCGCGGGAGTCCTAATTCACGTGCTTTCTTT
CASSRGSPNSRAFF
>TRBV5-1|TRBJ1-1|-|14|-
TGCGCCAGCAGCTGGCGTGCAATGAACACTGAAGCTTTCTTT
CASSWRAMNTEAFF
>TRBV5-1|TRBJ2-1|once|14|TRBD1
TGCGCCAGCAGCTCCGGGACAGGGGGGTATGAGCAGTTCTTC
CASSSGTGGYEQFF
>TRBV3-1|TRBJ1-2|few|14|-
TGTGCCAGCAGCCAAGGCGAACGGACCTATGGCTACACCTTC
CASSQGERTYGYTF
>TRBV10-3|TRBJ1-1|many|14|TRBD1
TGTGCCATCGGGAGGACAGGAGGGAACACTGAAGCTTTCTTT
CAIGRTGGNTEAFF
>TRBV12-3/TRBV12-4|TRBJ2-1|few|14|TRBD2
TGTGCCAGCGGCCTCGGGGGGGCCTACAATGAGCAGTTCTTC
CASGLGGAYNEQFF
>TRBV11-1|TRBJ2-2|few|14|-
TGTGCCAGCAGCTTAAGACAGTCAGCCGGGGAGCTGTTTTTT
CASSLRQSAGELFF
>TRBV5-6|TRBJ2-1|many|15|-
TGTGCCAGCAGCTTGGGGGGGCTAGCCTACAATGAGCAGTTCTTC
CASSLGGLAYNEQFF
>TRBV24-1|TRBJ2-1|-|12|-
TGTGCCACCAGTGATCGCTGGGATGAGCAGTTCTTC
CATSDRWDEQFF
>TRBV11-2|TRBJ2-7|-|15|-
TGTGCCAGCAGCCCCACCGATGGAGGCCCCTACGAGCAGTACTTC
CASSPTDGGPYEQYF
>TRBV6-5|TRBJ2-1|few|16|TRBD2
TGTGCCAGCAGTTACTGGACTAGCGGGAGGGCCGATGAGCAGTTCTTC
CASSYWTSGRADEQFF
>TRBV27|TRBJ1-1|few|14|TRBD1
TGTGCCAGCAGGAGACAGGGGGGGAACACTGAAGCTTTCTTT
CASRRQGGNTEAFF
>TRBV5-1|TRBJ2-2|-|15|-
TGCGCCAGCAGCTTGGTTAGGAAAAACACCGGGGAGCTGTTTTTT
CASSLVRKNTGELFF